The clone carrying this T cell receptor beta chain showed up many times. The antigen is not known. CDR3 size: 13 residues. V dropped 3 bases and J dropped 0 bases, with 8 bases sitting between them. Germline CDR1 SQVTM, CDR2 ANQGSEA. Amplification yielded TCR beta CDR3 regions, with RNA transcripts as the source. The HTBI primer set served for first-round RT-PCR of the TCR CDR3. Each CDR3 protein gets one entry after TCRdb re-called the multiplex PCR reads with MiXCR. In the table there are fewer than 900,000 distinct CDR3 sequences, 15% to 20% of which are singletons. This entry is derived from a study of T cells in Graves' hyperthyroidism and ophthalmopathy. Study observations and caveats: Using 13 V-J features, a model discriminated ophthalmopathy from stable hyperthyroidism.

Diagnosis of hyperthyroidism was new in patients aged 18 to 65, and its duration was under 2 months. Sequenced sample: blood. This chain joins TRBV29-1 and TRBJ1-1, with D hard to call. The TCR sequence derives from a man aged 18 to 29 with Graves' hyperthyroidism. CDR3 sequence reads: CSVDSGMNTEAFF. CDR3 in DNA: TGCAGCGTTGACTCGGGGATGAACACTGAAGCTTTCTTT.